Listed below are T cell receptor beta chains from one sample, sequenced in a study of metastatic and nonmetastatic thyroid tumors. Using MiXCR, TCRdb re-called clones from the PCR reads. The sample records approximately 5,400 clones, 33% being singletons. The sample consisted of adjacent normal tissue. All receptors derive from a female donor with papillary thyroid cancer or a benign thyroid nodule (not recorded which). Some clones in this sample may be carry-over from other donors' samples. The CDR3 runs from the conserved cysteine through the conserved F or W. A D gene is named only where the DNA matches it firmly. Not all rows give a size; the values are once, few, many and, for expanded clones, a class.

CDR3nt: TGCGCCAGCAGCTTGGGGGGACTAGCCACCTACGAGCAGTACTTC
CDR3aa: CASSLGGLATYEQYF
abundance: -
v_gene: TRBV5-1
j_gene: TRBJ2-7
d_gene: TRBD2

CDR3nt: TGTGCCAGTAGTATAAACCGGGACAGCTACGAGCAGTACTTC
CDR3aa: CASSINRDSYEQYF
abundance: -
v_gene: TRBV19
j_gene: TRBJ2-7
d_gene: TRBD1

CDR3nt: TGTGCCAGCTCACCAGGCCCCCCTGGGGGCAATCAGCCCCAGCATTTT
CDR3aa: CASSPGPPGGNQPQHF
abundance: -
v_gene: TRBV18
j_gene: TRBJ1-5
d_gene: -

CDR3nt: TGTGCCAGCAGTTACTCTGGACAGAGGAACCAGCCCCAGCATTTT
CDR3aa: CASSYSGQRNQPQHF
abundance: few
v_gene: TRBV6-6
j_gene: TRBJ1-5
d_gene: -

CDR3nt: TGTGCCAGCAGTGCTTACGGGAGGAGCTCCTACGAGCAGTACTTC
CDR3aa: CASSAYGRSSYEQYF
abundance: -
v_gene: TRBV25-1
j_gene: TRBJ2-7
d_gene: TRBD2

CDR3nt: TGTGCCACCAGCAGAGATTTCCGGAACGTGGAGCTGTTTTTT
CDR3aa: CATSRDFRNVELFF
abundance: few
v_gene: TRBV15
j_gene: TRBJ2-2
d_gene: -

CDR3nt: TGTGCCAGCAGTTACGCCAACAGGGTGAACACTGAAGCTTTCTTT
CDR3aa: CASSYANRVNTEAFF
abundance: few
v_gene: TRBV6-6
j_gene: TRBJ1-1
d_gene: -

CDR3nt: TGTGCCAGCAGTGTTGGCTGGACAGGGTTCGGCACAGATACGCAGTATTTT
CDR3aa: CASSVGWTGFGTDTQYF
abundance: -
v_gene: TRBV5-4
j_gene: TRBJ2-3
d_gene: TRBD1

CDR3nt: TGTGCCACCAGTGATGAGAGGACCCCAGGGTCAAACGAGCAGTACTTC
CDR3aa: CATSDERTPGSNEQYF
abundance: few
v_gene: TRBV24-1
j_gene: TRBJ2-7
d_gene: -

CDR3nt: TGTGCCAGCAGTCCCCGATTGACGCAAGGATCGAGGACAGGGGCATACGAGCAGTACTTC
CDR3aa: CASSPRLTQGSRTGAYEQYF
abundance: -
v_gene: TRBV6-2/TRBV6-3
j_gene: TRBJ2-7
d_gene: TRBD1

CDR3nt: TGCAGTGCTACCGCGTTAGTGGGGGAAGGTATAGCTTTCTTT
CDR3aa: CSATALVGEGIAFF
abundance: -
v_gene: TRBV20-1
j_gene: TRBJ1-1
d_gene: -

CDR3nt: TGCAGTGCTAGAAAGGGGACAGGAACCTATGGCTACACCTTC
CDR3aa: CSARKGTGTYGYTF
abundance: -
v_gene: TRBV20-1
j_gene: TRBJ1-2
d_gene: TRBD1

CDR3nt: TGTGCCACCAGCAGTGGACTAGCGGGAGACGAGCAGTACTTC
CDR3aa: CATSSGLAGDEQYF
abundance: few
v_gene: TRBV15
j_gene: TRBJ2-7
d_gene: TRBD2

CDR3nt: TGTGCCAGCAGCTCAAACAGGGCAAAAGCTTTCTTT
CDR3aa: CASSSNRAKAFF
abundance: few
v_gene: TRBV27
j_gene: TRBJ1-1
d_gene: -

CDR3nt: TGTGCTAGCAGCCAAGGACACTCAGGGGTGCAGTACTTC
CDR3aa: CASSQGHSGVQYF
abundance: -
v_gene: TRBV7-7
j_gene: TRBJ2-7
d_gene: -

CDR3nt: TGTGCCAGCAGCTTATCGTTACAGGGACTCCGCATGAACACTGAAGCTTTCTTT
CDR3aa: CASSLSLQGLRMNTEAFF
abundance: -
v_gene: TRBV7-3
j_gene: TRBJ1-1
d_gene: -

CDR3nt: TGTGCCAGCAGTTACGGCGGCTCCTACGAGCAGTACTTC
CDR3aa: CASSYGGSYEQYF
abundance: few
v_gene: TRBV6-2/TRBV6-3
j_gene: TRBJ2-7
d_gene: -

CDR3nt: TGTGCCAGCAGTTTAGACGGAAACTATGGCTACACCTTC
CDR3aa: CASSLDGNYGYTF
abundance: few
v_gene: TRBV12-3/TRBV12-4
j_gene: TRBJ1-2
d_gene: -

CDR3nt: TGTGCCAGTAGTATAGATCTGGAACGGGGCAATGAGCAGTTCTTC
CDR3aa: CASSIDLERGNEQFF
abundance: -
v_gene: TRBV19
j_gene: TRBJ2-1
d_gene: -

CDR3nt: TGTGCTAGTAGCGCCTGGACAGGCTATCATCAGCCCCAGCATTTT
CDR3aa: CASSAWTGYHQPQHF
abundance: -
v_gene: TRBV19
j_gene: TRBJ1-5
d_gene: TRBD1

CDR3nt: TGTGCCAGTACCCCGACAGGGAGTGGGAACACTGAAGCTTTCTTT
CDR3aa: CASTPTGSGNTEAFF
abundance: -
v_gene: TRBV19
j_gene: TRBJ1-1
d_gene: TRBD1

CDR3nt: TGTGCCAGCAGCCGGCCCCGGCTAGCAAGCACAGATACGCAGTATTTT
CDR3aa: CASSRPRLASTDTQYF
abundance: many
v_gene: TRBV28
j_gene: TRBJ2-3
d_gene: -

CDR3nt: TGTGCCAGCAGTTACTCGCGCCAGACCAACACTGAAGCTTTCTTT
CDR3aa: CASSYSRQTNTEAFF
abundance: large
v_gene: TRBV6-5
j_gene: TRBJ1-1
d_gene: -

CDR3nt: TGTGCCAGCTGCGGTATGGGTAAACTGTTTTTT
CDR3aa: CASCGMGKLFF
abundance: -
v_gene: TRBV6-1
j_gene: TRBJ1-4
d_gene: -

CDR3nt: TGTGCCAGCAGTTACTCGACGGCAGGGCCCAGTTGGAATTCACCCCTCCACTTT
CDR3aa: CASSYSTAGPSWNSPLHF
abundance: few
v_gene: TRBV6-2/TRBV6-3
j_gene: TRBJ1-6
d_gene: -

CDR3nt: TGTGCCAGCAGCTCCGGGACAGGGGGCTACGATCAGTACTTC
CDR3aa: CASSSGTGGYDQYF
abundance: -
v_gene: TRBV11-2
j_gene: TRBJ2-7
d_gene: TRBD1

CDR3nt: TGTGCCAGCAGCTTAATGGGGGGCAGCTCTGGGGCCAACGTCCTGACTTTC
CDR3aa: CASSLMGGSSGANVLTF
abundance: -
v_gene: TRBV7-7
j_gene: TRBJ2-6
d_gene: -

CDR3nt: TGTGCCAGCAGAAAGACAGGCGGAAACTATGGCTACACCTTC
CDR3aa: CASRKTGGNYGYTF
abundance: few
v_gene: TRBV12-3/TRBV12-4
j_gene: TRBJ1-2
d_gene: -

CDR3nt: TGTGCCAGCAGTGTTGGCTGGACAGGGCGCGACGAGCAGTACTTC
CDR3aa: CASSVGWTGRDEQYF
abundance: medium-sized
v_gene: TRBV5-5
j_gene: TRBJ2-7
d_gene: TRBD1

CDR3nt: TGCAGTGCTGGCCGGACAGGGAGGACCCAAGAGACCCAGTACTTC
CDR3aa: CSAGRTGRTQETQYF
abundance: -
v_gene: TRBV20-1
j_gene: TRBJ2-5
d_gene: TRBD1

CDR3nt: TGTGCCTGGAGTGGACAGGGAAACACTGAAGCTTTCTTT
CDR3aa: CAWSGQGNTEAFF
abundance: -
v_gene: TRBV30
j_gene: TRBJ1-1
d_gene: TRBD1

CDR3nt: TGTGCCAGCAGTTACGGGCTCACCGGGGAGCTGTTTTTT
CDR3aa: CASSYGLTGELFF
abundance: -
v_gene: TRBV6-5
j_gene: TRBJ2-2
d_gene: -

CDR3nt: TGTGCCACCAGCAACCCTTGGAGCACTGAGCAGTTCTTC
CDR3aa: CATSNPWSTEQFF
abundance: few
v_gene: TRBV24-1
j_gene: TRBJ2-1
d_gene: -

CDR3nt: TGTGCCAGCAGCGAAAGCACAGGCGCTCGTTCACCCCTCCACTTT
CDR3aa: CASSESTGARSPLHF
abundance: once
v_gene: TRBV7-9
j_gene: TRBJ1-6
d_gene: -

CDR3nt: TGCGCCAGCAGCTTGTGCCCACGGGGCATCTACAATGAGCAGCTCTTC
CDR3aa: CASSLCPRGIYNEQLF
abundance: -
v_gene: TRBV5-1
j_gene: TRBJ2-1
d_gene: -

CDR3nt: TGTGCCAGCACTCGGGGGGCCAGGGGACTAGCGGGAGTGTCCACCGGGGAGCTGTTTTTT
CDR3aa: CASTRGARGLAGVSTGELFF
abundance: -
v_gene: TRBV6-2/TRBV6-3
j_gene: TRBJ2-2
d_gene: TRBD2

CDR3nt: TGTGCCAGTTGGATGAAATATGGCTACACCTTC
CDR3aa: CASWMKYGYTF
abundance: few
v_gene: TRBV6-1
j_gene: TRBJ1-2
d_gene: -

CDR3nt: TGTGCCAGCAGCTTAACGGGAGTACCCACAGATACGCAGTATTTT
CDR3aa: CASSLTGVPTDTQYF
abundance: -
v_gene: TRBV7-3
j_gene: TRBJ2-3
d_gene: -

CDR3nt: TGCAGTGCTAGAGATCCGGCAGGGATCGGGAGTTGGTACAATGAGCAGTTCTTC
CDR3aa: CSARDPAGIGSWYNEQFF
abundance: medium-sized
v_gene: TRBV20-1
j_gene: TRBJ2-1
d_gene: -

CDR3nt: TGTGCCAGCAGCTTATGGGGGTCTGGAAACACCATATATTTT
CDR3aa: CASSLWGSGNTIYF
abundance: large
v_gene: TRBV11-2
j_gene: TRBJ1-3
d_gene: -

CDR3nt: TGTGCCAGCAGCTTGGCCAATTGGGGGAGTGAGCAGTTCTTC
CDR3aa: CASSLANWGSEQFF
abundance: -
v_gene: TRBV5-6
j_gene: TRBJ2-1
d_gene: -

CDR3nt: TGTGCCAGCAGTGAGGAGCCTCTGGCCTATGAGCAGTTCTTC
CDR3aa: CASSEEPLAYEQFF
abundance: few
v_gene: TRBV6-1
j_gene: TRBJ2-1
d_gene: -

CDR3nt: TGTGCCTGGAGTGAAACTTGGACAGCTAACTATGGCTACACCTTC
CDR3aa: CAWSETWTANYGYTF
abundance: -
v_gene: TRBV30
j_gene: TRBJ1-2
d_gene: -

CDR3nt: TGTGCCAGCAGCTTGGTTGGGGCTAGCACAGATACGCAGTATTTT
CDR3aa: CASSLVGASTDTQYF
abundance: few
v_gene: TRBV5-5
j_gene: TRBJ2-3
d_gene: -

CDR3nt: TGTGCCAGCAGGAGACGGACAGGGAGCAATCAGCCCCAGCATTTT
CDR3aa: CASRRRTGSNQPQHF
abundance: -
v_gene: TRBV6-1
j_gene: TRBJ1-5
d_gene: TRBD1